This T cell receptor (beta chain) was documented in a study of shared clonotypes between healthy human individuals. Some clones are missing from TCRdb's copy, which holds only in-frame ones; the method was immunoSEQ multiplex PCR. This repertoire shows roughly 1 million clones, around 76% found once; its top ten account for roughly 1.4%. Looked up from germline, CDR1 is MGHDK and CDR2 is SYGVNS. Trimming cost V 1 base and J 8 bases, with 20 bases left between them. The length of the CDR3 is 17 residues. The material sequenced was memory CD4+ T cells sorted from blood. Noted subset: CD45RA-negative fraction. The J gene is TRBJ2-2, the V gene TRBV25-1; TRBD2 might be the D (6 bases). This receptor was taken from a man aged 18 to 35 in good health. This CDR3 reads CASSEFGGASPRGELFF. DNA for the CDR3: TGTGCCAGCAGTGAATTCGGGGGTGCTTCACCCCGAGGGGAGCTGTTTTTT.